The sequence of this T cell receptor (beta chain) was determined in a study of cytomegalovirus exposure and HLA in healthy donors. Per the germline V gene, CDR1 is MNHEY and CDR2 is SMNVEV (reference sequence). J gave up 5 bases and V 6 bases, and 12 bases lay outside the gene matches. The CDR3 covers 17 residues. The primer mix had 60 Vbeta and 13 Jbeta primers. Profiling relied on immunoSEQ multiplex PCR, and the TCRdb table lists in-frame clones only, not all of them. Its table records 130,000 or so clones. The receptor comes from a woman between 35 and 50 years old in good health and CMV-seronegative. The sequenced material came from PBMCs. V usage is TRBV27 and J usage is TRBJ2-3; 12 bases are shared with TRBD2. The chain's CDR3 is CASSWGLAGGPGDTQYF. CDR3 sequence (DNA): TGTGCCAGCAGCTGGGGTCTAGCGGGGGGGCCGGGAGATACGCAGTATTTT.